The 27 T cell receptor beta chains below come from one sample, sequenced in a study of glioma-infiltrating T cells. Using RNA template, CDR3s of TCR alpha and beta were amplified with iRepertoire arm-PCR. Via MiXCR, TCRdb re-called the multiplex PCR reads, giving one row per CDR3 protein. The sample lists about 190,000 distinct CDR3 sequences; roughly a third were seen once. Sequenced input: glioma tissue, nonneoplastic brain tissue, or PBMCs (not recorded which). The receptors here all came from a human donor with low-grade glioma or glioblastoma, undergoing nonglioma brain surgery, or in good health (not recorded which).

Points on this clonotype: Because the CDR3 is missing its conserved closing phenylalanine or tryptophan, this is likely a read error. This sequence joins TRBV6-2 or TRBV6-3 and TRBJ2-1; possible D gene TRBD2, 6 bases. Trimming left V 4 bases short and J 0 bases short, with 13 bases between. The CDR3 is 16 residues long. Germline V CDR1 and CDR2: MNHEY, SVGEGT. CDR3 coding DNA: TGTGCCAGCAGTTGGCGGTTAGCGGACTCCTACAATGAGCAGTTCCTC. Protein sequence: CASSWRLADSYNEQFL.

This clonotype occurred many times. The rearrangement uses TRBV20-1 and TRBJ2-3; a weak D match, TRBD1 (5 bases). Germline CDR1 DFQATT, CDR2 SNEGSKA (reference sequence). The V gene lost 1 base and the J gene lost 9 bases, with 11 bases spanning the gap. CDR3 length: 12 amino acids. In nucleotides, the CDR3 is TGCAGTGCTAGAGCTCAGGGTATAACGCAGTATTTT. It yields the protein CSARAQGITQYF.

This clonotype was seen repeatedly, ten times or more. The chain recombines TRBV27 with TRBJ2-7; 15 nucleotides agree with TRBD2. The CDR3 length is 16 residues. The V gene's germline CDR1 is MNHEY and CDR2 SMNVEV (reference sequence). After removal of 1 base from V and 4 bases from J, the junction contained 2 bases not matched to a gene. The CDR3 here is CASSLFGTSGRYEQYF. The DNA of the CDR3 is TGTGCCAGCAGTTTATTCGGGACTAGCGGGAGGTACGAGCAGTACTTC.

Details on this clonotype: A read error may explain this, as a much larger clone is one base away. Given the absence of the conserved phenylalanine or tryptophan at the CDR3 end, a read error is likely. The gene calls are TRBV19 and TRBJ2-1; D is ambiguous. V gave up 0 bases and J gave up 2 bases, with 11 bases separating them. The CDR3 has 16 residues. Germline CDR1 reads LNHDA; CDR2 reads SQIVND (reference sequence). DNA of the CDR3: TGTGCCAGTAGTATAGAAGCCCCCGACACCTACAATGAGCAGTTCATC. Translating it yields CASSIEAPDTYNEQFI.

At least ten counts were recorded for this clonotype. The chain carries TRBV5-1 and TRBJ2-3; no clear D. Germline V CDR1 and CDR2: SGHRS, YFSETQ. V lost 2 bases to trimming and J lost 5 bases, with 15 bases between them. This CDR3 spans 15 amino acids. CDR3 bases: TGCGCCAGCAGCTTTGGTACCCGGAACGGAGATACGCAGTATTTT. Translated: CASSFGTRNGDTQYF.

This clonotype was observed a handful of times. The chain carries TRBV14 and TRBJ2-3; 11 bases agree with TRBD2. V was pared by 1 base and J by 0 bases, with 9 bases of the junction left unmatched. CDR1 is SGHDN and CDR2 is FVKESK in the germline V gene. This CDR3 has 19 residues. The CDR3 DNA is TGTGCCAGCAGCCAAGTCCCCGGGACTAGCGGAGTTAGCACAGATACGCAGTATTTT. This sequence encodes CASSQVPGTSGVSTDTQYF. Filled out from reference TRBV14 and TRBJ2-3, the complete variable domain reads EAGVTQFPSHSVIEKGQTVTLRCDPISGHDNLYWYRRVMGKEIKFLLHFVKESKQDESGMPNNRFLAERTGGTYSTLKVQPAELEDSGVYFCASSQVPGTSGVSTDTQYFGPGTRLTVL.

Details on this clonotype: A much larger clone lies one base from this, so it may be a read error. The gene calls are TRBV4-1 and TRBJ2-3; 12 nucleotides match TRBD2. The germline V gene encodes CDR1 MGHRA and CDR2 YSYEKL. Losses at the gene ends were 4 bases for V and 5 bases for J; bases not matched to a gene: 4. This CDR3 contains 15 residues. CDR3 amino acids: CASSRLAGVIDTQYF. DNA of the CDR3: TGCGCCAGCAGCCGACTAGCGGGAGTTATAGATACGCAGTATTTT.

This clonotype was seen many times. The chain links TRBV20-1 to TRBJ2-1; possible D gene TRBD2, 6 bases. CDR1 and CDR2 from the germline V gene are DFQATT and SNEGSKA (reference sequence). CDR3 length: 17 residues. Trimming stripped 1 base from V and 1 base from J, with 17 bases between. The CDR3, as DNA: TGCAGTGCTAGAGGTGCTAGCCGGAGGGGTTCCTACAATGAGCAGTTCTTC. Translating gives CSARGASRRGSYNEQFF.

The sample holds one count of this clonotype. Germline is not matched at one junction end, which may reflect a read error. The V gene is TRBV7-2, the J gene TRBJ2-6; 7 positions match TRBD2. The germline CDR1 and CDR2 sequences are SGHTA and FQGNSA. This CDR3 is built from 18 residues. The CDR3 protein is CASSQGAGPAPGANVLTF. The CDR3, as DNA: TGCGCCAGCAGCCAAGGAGCGGGGCCGGCTCCTGGGGCCAACGTCCTGACTTTC. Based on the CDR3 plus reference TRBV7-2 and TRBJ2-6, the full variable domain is GAGVSQSPSNKVTEKGKDVELRCDPISGHTALYWYRQSLGQGLEFLIYFQGNSAPDKSGLPSDRFSAERTGGSVSTLTIQRTQQEDSAVYLCASSQGAGPAPGANVLTFGAGSRLTVL.

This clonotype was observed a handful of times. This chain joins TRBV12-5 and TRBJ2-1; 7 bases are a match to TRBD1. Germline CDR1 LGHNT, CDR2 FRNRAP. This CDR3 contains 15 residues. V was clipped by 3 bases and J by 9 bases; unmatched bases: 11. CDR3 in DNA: TGTGCTAGTGGTTTTTGGGGGACAGCCTTGTTTGAGCAGTTCTTC. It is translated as CASGFWGTALFEQFF.

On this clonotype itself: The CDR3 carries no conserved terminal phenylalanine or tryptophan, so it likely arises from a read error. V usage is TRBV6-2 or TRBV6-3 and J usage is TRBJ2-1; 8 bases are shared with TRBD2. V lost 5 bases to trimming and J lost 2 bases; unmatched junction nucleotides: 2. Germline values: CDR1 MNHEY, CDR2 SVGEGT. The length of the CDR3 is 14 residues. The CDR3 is CASSPGLAYNEQFL. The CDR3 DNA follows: TGTGCCAGCAGTCCGGGACTAGCCTACAATGAGCAGTTCCTC.

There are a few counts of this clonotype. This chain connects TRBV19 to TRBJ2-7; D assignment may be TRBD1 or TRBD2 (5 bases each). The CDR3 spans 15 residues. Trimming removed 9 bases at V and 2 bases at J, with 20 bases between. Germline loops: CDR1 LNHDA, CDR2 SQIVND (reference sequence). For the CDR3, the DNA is TGTGCCAGCGGGAAGGGGCCAGTTTCCACCTACGAGCAGTACTTC. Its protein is CASGKGPVSTYEQYF.

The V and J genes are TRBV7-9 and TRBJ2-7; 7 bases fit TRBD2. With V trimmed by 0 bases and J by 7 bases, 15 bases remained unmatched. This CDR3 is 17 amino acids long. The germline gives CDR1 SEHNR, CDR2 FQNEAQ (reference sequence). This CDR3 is CASSLALLGLAASEQYF. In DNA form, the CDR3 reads TGTGCCAGCAGCTTAGCGCTATTAGGGCTAGCGGCTTCGGAGCAGTACTTC.

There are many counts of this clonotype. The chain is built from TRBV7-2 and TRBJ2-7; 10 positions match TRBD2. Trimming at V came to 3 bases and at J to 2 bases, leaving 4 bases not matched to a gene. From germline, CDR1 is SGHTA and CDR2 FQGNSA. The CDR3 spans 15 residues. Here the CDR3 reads CASSFTSGNTYEQYF. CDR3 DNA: TGTGCCAGCAGCTTTACTAGCGGGAACACCTACGAGCAGTACTTC.

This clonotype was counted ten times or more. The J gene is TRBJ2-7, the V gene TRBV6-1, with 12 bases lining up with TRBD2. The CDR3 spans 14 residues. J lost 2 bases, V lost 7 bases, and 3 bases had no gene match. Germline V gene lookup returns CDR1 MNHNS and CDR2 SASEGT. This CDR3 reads CASNPSGRAYEQYF. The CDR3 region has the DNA TGTGCCAGCAATCCTAGCGGGAGGGCCTACGAGCAGTACTTC.

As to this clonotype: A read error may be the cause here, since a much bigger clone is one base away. CDR3 DNA: TGTGCCACCAGTTGGACAGGGTCTAATGAGCAGTACTTC. Its protein product is CATSWTGSNEQYF. V and J are TRBV24-1 and TRBJ2-7; 8 nucleotides align to TRBD1. Trimming cost V 6 bases and J 7 bases; bases outside gene matches: 7. Germline lookup yields CDR1 KGHDR and CDR2 SFDVKD. The CDR3 runs 13 residues.

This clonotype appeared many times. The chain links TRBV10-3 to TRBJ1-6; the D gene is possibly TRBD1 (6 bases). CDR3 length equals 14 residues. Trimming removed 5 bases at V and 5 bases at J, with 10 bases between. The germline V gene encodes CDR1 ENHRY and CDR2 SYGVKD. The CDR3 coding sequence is TGTGCCATCAGTCGCGGACAGAATAATTCACCCCTCCACTTT. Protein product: CAISRGQNNSPLHF.

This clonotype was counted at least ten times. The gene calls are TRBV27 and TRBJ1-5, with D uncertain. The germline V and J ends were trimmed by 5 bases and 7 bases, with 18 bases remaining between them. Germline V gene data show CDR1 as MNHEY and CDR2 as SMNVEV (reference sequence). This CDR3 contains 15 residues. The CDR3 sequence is CASSLTYSLFQPQHF. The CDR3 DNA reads TGTGCCAGCAGTCTAACATATAGCCTTTTCCAGCCCCAGCATTTT.

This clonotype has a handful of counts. CDR3 in DNA: TGTGCTAGTGGTCCCGGGGCTAGCGGGAATAATGAGCAGTTCTTC. Protein product: CASGPGASGNNEQFF. V is TRBV12-5 and J is TRBJ2-1; TRBD2 agrees at 9 bases. Germline values: CDR1 LGHNT, CDR2 FRNRAP. The V segment lost 5 bases and the J segment 7 bases; nucleotides outside the gene matches: 9. CDR3 length: 15 amino acids.

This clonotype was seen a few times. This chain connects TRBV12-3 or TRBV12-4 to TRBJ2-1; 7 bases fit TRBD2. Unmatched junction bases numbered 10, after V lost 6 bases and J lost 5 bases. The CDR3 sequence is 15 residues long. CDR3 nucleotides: TGTGCCAGCAGGAGGTCCTCCAGCGGGGACAATGAGCAGTTCTTC. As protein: CASRRSSSGDNEQFF.

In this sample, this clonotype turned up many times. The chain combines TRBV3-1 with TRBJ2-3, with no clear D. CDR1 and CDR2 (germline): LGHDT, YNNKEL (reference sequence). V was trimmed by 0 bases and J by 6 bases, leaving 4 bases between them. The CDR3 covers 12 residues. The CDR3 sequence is CASSQDSDTQYF. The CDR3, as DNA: TGTGCCAGCAGCCAAGATTCGGATACGCAGTATTTT.

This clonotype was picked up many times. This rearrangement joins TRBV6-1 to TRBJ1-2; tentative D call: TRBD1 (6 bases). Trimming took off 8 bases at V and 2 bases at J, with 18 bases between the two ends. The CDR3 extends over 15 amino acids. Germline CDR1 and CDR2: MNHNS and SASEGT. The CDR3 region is CASGTPKFLNYGYTF. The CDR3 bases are TGTGCCAGCGGGACACCAAAATTTTTAAACTATGGCTACACCTTC.

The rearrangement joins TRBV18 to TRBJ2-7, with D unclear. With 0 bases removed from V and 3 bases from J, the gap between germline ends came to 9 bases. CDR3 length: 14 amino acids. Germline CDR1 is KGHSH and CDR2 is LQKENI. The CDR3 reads CASSPPNTNYEQYF. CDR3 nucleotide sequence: TGTGCCAGCTCACCACCGAACACTAACTACGAGCAGTACTTC.

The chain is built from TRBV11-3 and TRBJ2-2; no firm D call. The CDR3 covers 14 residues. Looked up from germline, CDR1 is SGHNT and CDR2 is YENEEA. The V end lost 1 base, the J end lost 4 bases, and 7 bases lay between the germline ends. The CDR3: CASSLGGTTGELFF. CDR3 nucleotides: TGTGCCAGCAGCTTAGGTGGAACCACCGGGGAGCTGTTTTTT.

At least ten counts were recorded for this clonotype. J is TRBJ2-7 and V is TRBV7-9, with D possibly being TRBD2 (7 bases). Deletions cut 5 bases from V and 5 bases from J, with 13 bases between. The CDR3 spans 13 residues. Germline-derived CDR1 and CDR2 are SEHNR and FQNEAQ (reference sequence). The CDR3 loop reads CASSPPGGHEQYF. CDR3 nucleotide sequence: TGTGCCAGCAGCCCCCCCGGGGGGCACGAGCAGTACTTC.

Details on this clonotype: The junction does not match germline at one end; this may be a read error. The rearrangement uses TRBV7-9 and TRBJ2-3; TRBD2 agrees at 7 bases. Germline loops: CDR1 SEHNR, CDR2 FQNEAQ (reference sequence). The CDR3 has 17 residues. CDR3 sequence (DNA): TGTGCCGGCAGCTCACGACGCACGGCGGGAGTTTGGGATACGCAGTATTTT. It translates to CAGSSRRTAGVWDTQYF.

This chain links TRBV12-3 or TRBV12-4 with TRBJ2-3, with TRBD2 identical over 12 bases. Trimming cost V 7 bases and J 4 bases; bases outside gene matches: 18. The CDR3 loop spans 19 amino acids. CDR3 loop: CASTRGLAGPTVSADTQYF. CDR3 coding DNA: TGTGCCAGCACGAGGGGACTAGCGGGTCCTACGGTGAGCGCAGATACGCAGTATTTT.